This TCR beta chain appears in the sequencing data of a study of blood T cell repertoires in COVID-19 (TCRdb year 2020). General notes on the study: Collaborator samples came from the United States, Italy and Spain and covered acute and convalescent phases of COVID-19. The prospective study material was composed of cDNA or gDNA derived from T cells, B-cell-depleted T cells, or PBMCs. Samples came from the ongoing ImmuneRACE study (first 160 participants) plus 1,254 subjects from 6 global collaborators. Nearly every sample came with metadata listing a de-identified subject ID, COVID-19 status, age in years and sex. Where available, HLA class I and class II types were taken from metadata supplied by the sample provider and were not determined by assay-based typing. The dataset comprised deeply sampled blood TCRbeta repertoires from subjects exposed to, actively infected with, or recovered from COVID-19. The repertoires were made available in a free public database intended to serve as a resource for research on the immune response to SARS-CoV-2. General findings and caveats noted by the study authors: How much clinical and demographic metadata was included differed by source and by participant, and the metadata was provided uncurated.

Participants in the prospective study were enrolled through a virtual design, were aged roughly 18 to 100 years, and lived in under 25 United States geographic areas. In the prospective study, cohorts were assigned on the basis of participant-reported clinical history obtained from a screening survey and a study questionnaire. Recovered participants in ImmuneRACE Cohort 3 were defined as having two consecutive negative NP/OP PCR tests, clearance from a healthcare professional, or resolution of symptoms. In the prospective study, mobile phlebotomists collected whole blood, serum and a nasopharyngeal or oropharyngeal swab from each participant. Additional blood draws and questionnaires over an approximately 2-month period could optionally be provided by prospective study participants. Before DNA extraction, prospective study blood samples were shipped either frozen or at room temperature. CDR1 and CDR2, per the germline V gene (reference sequence), are LNHDA and SQIVND. Compared with germline, V lacks 4 bases and J lacks 0 bases; bases without a gene match: 9. The CDR3 numbers 18 residues from cysteine through phenylalanine. Just CDR3 DNA is preserved here, 54 bases in frame from base 1.

TCRbeta CDR3 regions were amplified from genomic DNA using the immunoSEQ Assay, a bias-controlled multiplex PCR. Under the source paper's analysis protocol: Within the assay, amplification of reference gene primers was used to estimate how many nucleated cells each sample contained. To quantify the absolute abundance of each unique TCRbeta CDR3 rearrangement, sequence reads were collapsed and filtered. For each sample, productive Simpson clonality was calculated as the square root of Simpson's diversity index across productive rearrangements. TCRdb took over this immuneACCESS table, retaining in-frame rearrangements with V and J assigned. Such tables are incomplete; in checked studies, under half of the missing clones stem from an unresolved V gene, and the remainder is unexplained. The V and J calls and the clone size are those of that table, but D and trimming were determined from the DNA. Recorded for this sample are about 440,000 clones; 90% of them occurred a single time. The ten biggest clones cover roughly 0.66% of the sample.

Note on this clone: This clone's antigen is unknown. One base away there is no much larger clone; base qualities are not given.

This chain is built from TRBV19 and TRBJ2-1; 10 bases in the junction line up with TRBD2. The TCR comes from a young man who had recovered from COVID-19. The sample was PBMCs or T cells enriched from blood (not recorded which). In nucleotide form, the sequence is TGTGCCAGTAGTACAACCGGGACTAGCGCCGTCTCCTACAATGAGCAGTTCTTC. The resulting protein is CASSTTGTSAVSYNEQFF.